The 16 T cell receptor beta chains in this list originate from one sample, sequenced in a study of T cell responses to AZD1222 COVID-19 vaccine. The repertoire was sequenced with immunoSEQ multiplex PCR; TCRdb's copy has only in-frame clones and lacks some. This table holds 85,000 to 120,000 clones, roughly nine tenths found once. The sequences come from peripheral blood, collected on day 0 of AZD1222 vaccination. Receptors were obtained from an adult in good health.

V and J are TRBV18 and TRBJ2-1; the D call may be TRBD1 or TRBD2 (5 bases each). V lost 0 bases and J 7 bases, leaving 13 bases between the germline ends. The CDR3 runs 15 residues. The germline gives CDR1 KGHSH, CDR2 LQKENI. The CDR3 here is CASSPPGTPENEQFF. The CDR3 region has the DNA TGTGCCAGCTCACCACCGGGGACCCCTGAAAATGAGCAGTTCTTC.

The chain links TRBV7-2 to TRBJ2-7; 11 bases fit TRBD2. The V gene end was trimmed by 4 bases and the J gene end by 1 base; junction bases not matched to a gene: 6. This CDR3 has 16 amino acids. CDR1 is SGHTA, CDR2 FQGNSA, per germline. CDR3 loop: CASSSGLAASSYEQYF. The CDR3 region has the DNA TGTGCCAGCAGCTCGGGACTAGCGGCTTCTTCCTACGAGCAGTACTTC.

V gene TRBV21-1 combines with J gene TRBJ1-5. TRBV21-1 is a listed pseudogene. The CDR3 totals 14 residues. CDR3 in DNA: TGTGCCAGCAGCAACGAGCGTCGGAATCAGCCCCAGCATTTT. This sequence encodes CASSNERRNQPQHF.

This chain links TRBV29-1 with TRBJ1-1; 7 bases match TRBD1. V lost 7 bases, J lost 0 bases, and 5 bases stayed unmatched. The CDR3 length is 13 residues. The germline gives CDR1 SQVTM, CDR2 ANQGSEA. CDR3 DNA sequence: TGCAGCGACTCGGGACAGTTGAACACTGAAGCTTTCTTT. Its protein product is CSDSGQLNTEAFF.

The V call is TRBV5-1, the J call TRBJ2-5; 8 bases are shared with TRBD1. Per germline, CDR1 SGHRS and CDR2 YFSETQ. V lost 6 bases and J lost 4; bases outside the gene matches: 11. The CDR3 has 15 residues. The CDR3 bases are TGCGCCAGCATCTACGGACAGGGAGCGAGAGAGACCCAGTACTTC. This gives the protein CASIYGQGARETQYF.

The J gene is TRBJ2-2, the V gene TRBV20-1, with 7 bases aligning to TRBD2. The CDR3 totals 14 residues. V lost 3 bases to trimming and J lost 3 bases; unmatched junction nucleotides: 4. CDR1 is DFQATT and CDR2 is SNEGSKA in the germline V gene (reference sequence). The CDR3 nucleotides are TGCAGTGCTAGTATCCGGGGGGACACCGGGGAGCTGTTTTTT. This encodes CSASIRGDTGELFF.

V usage is TRBV7-3 and J usage is TRBJ2-7, with 9 nucleotides matching TRBD2. Trimming took 5 bases from V and 4 from J; bases not matched to a gene: 9. Germline V gene lookup returns CDR1 SGHTA and CDR2 FQGTGA. This CDR3 is 15 amino acids long. CDR3 loop: CASSPFAGGYYEQYF. The DNA of the CDR3 is TGTGCCAGCAGCCCCTTCGCGGGAGGGTATTACGAGCAGTACTTC. Looking up the rest from reference TRBV7-3 and TRBJ2-7 gives the full variable domain: GAGVSQTPSNKVTEKGKYVELRCDPISGHTALYWYRQSLGQGPEFLIYFQGTGAADDSGLPNDRFFAVRPEGSVSTLKIQRTERGDSAVYLCASSPFAGGYYEQYFGPGTRLTVT.

This chain links TRBV6-5 with TRBJ1-3, with D perhaps TRBD1 (6 bases). Per the germline V gene, CDR1 is MNHEY and CDR2 is SVGAGI. Trimming cost V 6 bases and J 0 bases, with 12 bases left between them. This CDR3 has 15 amino acids. CDR3 sequence (DNA): TGTGCCAGCAGCCGTACAGGGATCTCTGGAAACACCATATATTTT. Residues: CASSRTGISGNTIYF.

This clone was detected once. The V and J genes are TRBV3-1 (or the pseudogene TRBV3-2) and TRBJ1-4; TRBD1 is a possible D gene (5 bases). This CDR3 has 15 residues. CDR1 is LGHDT and CDR2 is YNNKEL in the germline V gene (reference sequence). V was clipped by 5 bases and J by 8 bases, with 18 bases between them. CDR3 protein: CASSGRGDGGEKLFF. DNA for the CDR3: TGTGCCAGCAGCGGTAGGGGAGATGGAGGGGAAAAACTGTTTTTT.

CDR3 nucleotide sequence: TGCGCCAGCAGAAAACTAGCGGACGGGATCAATGAGCAGTTCTTC. This sequence encodes CASRKLADGINEQFF. The rearrangement uses TRBV10-2 and TRBJ2-1; 8 nucleotides align to TRBD2. V dropped 6 bases and J dropped 6; count of bases not matched to a gene: 10. CDR1 is WSHSY, CDR2 SAAADI, per germline. This CDR3 comprises 15 residues.

The rearrangement joins TRBV19 to TRBJ1-2; D perhaps matches TRBD1 (5 bases). This CDR3 comprises 14 residues. The V end was cut by 5 bases, the J end by 8 bases, with 18 bases between. In germline, CDR1 is LNHDA, CDR2 SQIVND (reference sequence). The CDR3 sequence is CASSSARVFGGYTF. The CDR3 DNA sequence: TGTGCCAGTAGTTCAGCCAGGGTGTTCGGGGGCTACACCTTC. Looking up the rest from reference TRBV19 and TRBJ1-2 gives the full variable domain: DGGITQSPKYLFRKEGQNVTLSCEQNLNHDAMYWYRQDPGQGLRLIYYSQIVNDFQKGDIAEGYSVSREKKESFPLTVTSAQKNPTAFYLCASSSARVFGGYTFGSGTRLTVV.

This clone has more than one count but fewer than ten. CDR3 nucleotide sequence: TGTGCCAGCAGCTTCACGGGGGATGGCTACACCTTC. This sequence encodes CASSFTGDGYTF. This chain connects TRBV2 to TRBJ1-2, with D possibly being TRBD1 (5 bases). CDR3 length: 12 residues. V was clipped by 6 bases and J by 6 bases, with 11 bases between them. Germline V CDR1 and CDR2: SNHLY, FYNNEI.

This chain links TRBV7-3 with TRBJ2-1; the D gene is possibly TRBD2 (6 bases). Germline-derived CDR1 and CDR2 are SGHTA and FQGTGA. This CDR3 has 16 residues. V was shortened by 2 bases and J by 9 bases, with 20 bases between the two germline ends. CDR3 DNA: TGTGCCAGCAGCTTAGTAGTAGTCGGCTCCGGGGGTGAGCAGTTCTTC. This sequence encodes CASSLVVVGSGGEQFF.

J is TRBJ1-3 and V is TRBV7-9, with a tentative D call TRBD1 (6 bases). V lost 3 bases, J lost 3 bases, and 15 bases lay in between. Looked up from germline, CDR1 is SEHNR and CDR2 is FQNEAQ (reference sequence). The CDR3 consists of 16 residues. CDR3 region: CASSFTTGFDGNTIYF. The CDR3 DNA reads as TGTGCCAGCAGCTTCACCACAGGGTTCGATGGAAACACCATATATTTT.

V and J are TRBV7-3 and TRBJ2-7, with D maybe TRBD2 (5 bases). The CDR3 has 14 residues. V was pared by 2 bases and J by 1 base, with 9 bases between. Germline V gives CDR1 SGHTA, CDR2 FQGTGA. Here the CDR3 reads CASSLSSGSYEQYF. DNA of the CDR3: TGTGCCAGCAGCTTATCCTCGGGATCCTACGAGCAGTACTTC. The full variable domain, with the rest looked up from reference TRBV7-3 and TRBJ2-7, is GAGVSQTPSNKVTEKGKYVELRCDPISGHTALYWYRQSLGQGPEFLIYFQGTGAADDSGLPNDRFFAVRPEGSVSTLKIQRTERGDSAVYLCASSLSSGSYEQYFGPGTRLTVT.

The chain combines TRBV18 with TRBJ2-7; D gene unclear. V was pared by 1 base and J by 3 bases, with 13 bases between. This CDR3 spans 15 amino acids. Per germline, CDR1 KGHSH and CDR2 LQKENI. The CDR3 DNA reads TGTGCCAGCTCACCACAAGAATTAACTTTCTACGAGCAGTACTTC. Translated, it gives CASSPQELTFYEQYF.